The 32 T cell receptor beta chains in this list originate from one sample, sequenced in a study of T cells in tuberculosis. Using immunoSEQ multiplex PCR, the repertoire was profiled, and TCRdb retains in-frame clones only, with some absent. The profile shows 20,000 to 25,000 clones, 80% to 90% of them singletons. Source material: PBMCs. The receptors were sampled from a donor aged 10-29 years with latent tuberculosis or without tuberculosis infection.

This chain joins TRBV7-2 and TRBJ2-1, with 7 bases matching TRBD2. CDR1 and CDR2 from the germline V gene are SGHTA and FQGNSA. This CDR3 spans 15 amino acids. Losses at the gene ends were 5 bases for V and 6 bases for J; bases not matched to a gene: 10. CDR3 residues: CASSPRGRGSNEQFF. The CDR3 DNA reads TGTGCCAGCAGCCCTCGAGGGCGGGGGAGCAATGAGCAGTTCTTC. The full variable domain, completed using reference TRBV7-2 and TRBJ2-1, is GAGVSQSPSNKVTEKGKDVELRCDPISGHTALYWYRQSLGQGLEFLIYFQGNSAPDKSGLPSDRFSAERTGGSVSTLTIQRTQQEDSAVYLCASSPRGRGSNEQFFGPGTRLTVL.

The rearrangement joins TRBV15 to TRBJ2-7; D not resolved. The CDR3 is made up of 16 amino acids. With 0 bases removed from V and 0 bases from J, the gap between germline ends came to 12 bases. CDR1 LNHNV and CDR2 YYDKDF come from the germline V gene (reference sequence). DNA of the CDR3: TGTGCCACCAGCAGAGAGTATGGTAGGAGCTCCTACGAGCAGTACTTC. This codes for CATSREYGRSSYEQYF.

The rearrangement joins TRBV11-2 to TRBJ1-2; D remains ambiguous. This CDR3 spans 15 amino acids. CDR1 and CDR2 from the germline V gene are SGHAT and FQNNGV. V lost 6 bases to trimming and J lost 1 base, with 15 bases between them. CDR3 sequence: CASRLIGEVNYGYTF. The CDR3 coding sequence is TGTGCCAGCAGATTAATCGGGGAGGTTAACTATGGCTACACCTTC.

This clone was observed a handful of times. This chain connects TRBV11-2 to TRBJ1-3, with D tentatively TRBD1 (5 bases). In germline, CDR1 is SGHAT, CDR2 FQNNGV. This CDR3 spans 18 amino acids. V lost 5 bases and J 0 bases, leaving 20 bases between the germline ends. The CDR3 DNA sequence: TGTGCCAGCAGCGGCCGGGGGGGGTCGGAACGCTCTGGAAACACCATATATTTT. Amino acid sequence: CASSGRGGSERSGNTIYF.

The J gene is TRBJ1-2, the V gene TRBV30; D is undetermined. This CDR3 contains 16 residues. Germline CDR1 and CDR2: GTSNPN and SVGIG (reference sequence). The V end lost 1 base, the J end lost 0 bases, and 15 bases lay between the germline ends. The CDR3 here is CAWSGLGLIANYGYTF. The CDR3 DNA reads TGTGCCTGGAGTGGCCTCGGGTTGATTGCTAACTATGGCTACACCTTC.

V is TRBV2 and J is TRBJ1-1; the D gene is possibly TRBD1 (6 bases). Germline V gene data show CDR1 as SNHLY and CDR2 as FYNNEI. The CDR3 has 12 residues. The V gene lost 6 bases and the J gene lost 6 bases, with 11 bases spanning the gap. The DNA for the CDR3 is TGTGCCAGCAGAGGACAGTACGCTGAAGCTTTCTTT. Amino acid sequence: CASRGQYAEAFF.

J is TRBJ2-2 and V is TRBV29-1; TRBD1 might be the D (6 bases). The ends were cut back, 4 bases at V and 2 bases at J, with 14 bases in the middle. This CDR3 comprises 15 residues. Looked up from germline, CDR1 is SQVTM and CDR2 is ANQGSEA. The CDR3 sequence is CSVARGLINTGELFF. The CDR3 DNA reads as TGCAGCGTTGCCAGGGGCCTAATCAACACCGGGGAGCTGTTTTTT.

V and J are TRBV7-2 and TRBJ1-5; D is perhaps TRBD1 (6 bases). The ends were cut back, 5 bases at V and 4 bases at J, with 15 bases in the middle. CDR3 length: 15 residues. Germline values: CDR1 SGHTA, CDR2 FQGNSA. CDR3 DNA sequence: TGTGCCAGCAGCGAACCCGGGACAAGGAATCAGCCCCAGCATTTT. This codes for CASSEPGTRNQPQHF.

The rearrangement uses TRBV2 and TRBJ2-5; the D gene is possibly TRBD2 (5 bases). V dropped 5 bases and J dropped 1 base, with 14 bases sitting between them. This CDR3 has 15 amino acids. Germline V lookup: CDR1 SNHLY, CDR2 FYNNEI. CDR3 protein: CASSTYKRSQETQYF. CDR3 DNA: TGTGCCAGCAGTACATACAAGCGGTCCCAAGAGACCCAGTACTTC.

This chain uses TRBV11-3 with TRBJ2-2; 8 nucleotides match TRBD2. From germline, CDR1 is SGHNT and CDR2 YENEEA. The CDR3 is 15 amino acids. Trimming removed 2 bases from V and 4 bases from J; junction bases left unmatched: 3. The CDR3 loop reads CASSLSGGATGELFF. CDR3 DNA sequence: TGTGCCAGCAGCTTATCGGGGGGGGCCACCGGGGAGCTGTTTTTT.

This clone is a singleton in its sample. The CDR3 region is CASRIRGTATSMNTEAFF. The CDR3, as DNA: TGCGCCAGCAGGATCCGGGGGACAGCAACTAGCATGAACACTGAAGCTTTCTTT. The V call is TRBV5-1, the J call TRBJ1-1, with 7 positions matching TRBD1. The CDR3 is made up of 18 amino acids. Trimming removed 5 bases from V and 0 bases from J; junction bases left unmatched: 16. CDR1 is SGHRS, CDR2 YFSETQ, per germline.

The J gene is TRBJ1-2, the V gene TRBV6-5; 9 bases are a match to TRBD1. The CDR3 runs to 14 residues. The trim removed 5 bases at V and 6 bases at J, leaving 7 bases unmatched. Germline-derived CDR1 and CDR2 are MNHEY and SVGAGI. CDR3 nucleotides: TGTGCCAGCAGTCAAGGGACAGGGTTGGATGGCTACACCTTC. It is translated as CASSQGTGLDGYTF.

The rearrangement joins TRBV5-4 to TRBJ1-6; perhaps TRBD1 as D (5 bases). The CDR3 runs 15 residues. V gave up 8 bases and J gave up 7 bases, with 19 bases separating them. The V gene's germline CDR1 is SGHNT and CDR2 YYREEE (reference sequence). In DNA, the CDR3 is TGTGCCAGTAGCGTTAGGTCAGGGCTAAATTCACCCCTCCACTTT. Translating gives CASSVRSGLNSPLHF.

This clone was picked up a small number of times. The chain uses TRBV4-3 and TRBJ1-4; no clear D. V was trimmed by 2 bases and J by 7 bases, leaving 20 bases between them. Germline V CDR1 and CDR2: LGHNA, YSLEER. This CDR3 comprises 17 residues. DNA for the CDR3: TGCGCCAGCAGCCAAAAAGAGGGCGGGAACTTCGGTGAAAAACTGTTTTTT. Translation: CASSQKEGGNFGEKLFF.

This clone was observed once. The chain carries TRBV5-1 and TRBJ1-3; D is undetermined. The V end lost 0 bases, the J end lost 0 bases, and 7 bases lay between the germline ends. Germline V gene data show CDR1 as SGHRS and CDR2 as YFSETQ. The CDR3 consists of 15 residues. This CDR3 reads CASSLGPGSGNTIYF. The CDR3 nucleotides are TGCGCCAGCAGCTTGGGACCGGGCTCTGGAAACACCATATATTTT.

The V and J genes are TRBV4-1 and TRBJ1-2, with 7 bases identical to TRBD1. Trimming cost V 3 bases and J 5 bases; bases outside gene matches: 9. The CDR3 runs 15 residues. Germline-derived CDR1 and CDR2 are MGHRA and YSYEKL. CDR3 loop: CASSHPGQPVYGYTF. CDR3 DNA sequence: TGCGCCAGCAGCCATCCGGGACAGCCAGTATATGGCTACACCTTC.

This rearrangement joins TRBV25-1 to TRBJ2-3, with D maybe TRBD2 (7 bases). Trimming removed 2 bases at V and 4 bases at J, with 16 bases between. The germline V gene encodes CDR1 MGHDK and CDR2 SYGVNS. This CDR3 comprises 16 residues. The CDR3 nucleotides are TGTGCCAGCAGTGAACCCGAGAGGGGGGGATCAGATACGCAGTATTTT. Encoded protein: CASSEPERGGSDTQYF.

The gene calls are TRBV5-6 and TRBJ2-7; TRBD1 might be the D (6 bases). CDR3 length: 13 amino acids. From germline, CDR1 is SGHDT and CDR2 YYEEEE. The V gene lost 1 base and the J gene lost 5 bases, with 10 bases spanning the gap. The CDR3 here is CASSLIQGHEQYF. The CDR3 nucleotides read TGTGCCAGCAGCTTGATACAGGGCCACGAGCAGTACTTC. Drawing the rest from reference TRBV5-6 and TRBJ2-7, the complete variable domain is DAGVTQSPTHLIKTRGQQVTLRCSPKSGHDTVSWYQQALGQGPQFIFQYYEEEERQRGNFPDRFSGHQFPNYSSELNVNALLLGDSALYLCASSLIQGHEQYFGPGTRLTVT.

The CDR3 here is CAISESPGLLGANYGYTF. CDR3 bases: TGTGCCATCAGTGAGTCTCCCGGCCTGCTAGGGGCTAACTATGGCTACACCTTC. The V and J genes are TRBV10-3 and TRBJ1-2; D possibly corresponds to TRBD1 (5 bases). Germline CDR1 is ENHRY and CDR2 is SYGVKD. The CDR3 has 18 residues. Trimming shortened V by 0 bases and J by 0 bases, and 17 bases separated the two germline ends.

The gene calls are TRBV7-3 and TRBJ1-1, with D uncertain. Germline CDR1 reads SGHTA; CDR2 reads FQGTGA. V was clipped by 5 bases and J by 1 base, with 11 bases between them. CDR3 size: 14 residues. The chain's CDR3 is CASSLDGTNTEAFF. CDR3 bases: TGTGCCAGCAGCCTAGACGGTACGAACACTGAAGCTTTCTTT.

V and J are TRBV11-2 and TRBJ1-1; D is ambiguous. The length of the CDR3 is 13 residues. CDR1 and CDR2 from the germline V gene are SGHAT and FQNNGV. Trimming took 1 base from V and 2 from J, leaving 5 bases between them. This chain's CDR3 is CASSLALNTEAFF. The CDR3 coding sequence is TGTGCCAGCAGCTTAGCTCTAAACACTGAAGCTTTCTTT. The whole variable domain, remainder taken from reference TRBV11-2 and TRBJ1-1, is EAGVAQSPRYKIIEKRQSVAFWCNPISGHATLYWYQQILGQGPKLLIQFQNNGVVDDSQLPKDRFSAERLKGVDSTLKIQPAKLEDSAVYLCASSLALNTEAFFGQGTRLTVV.

This chain connects TRBV6-4 to TRBJ2-3, with D possibly matching TRBD1 (5 bases). The CDR3 has 13 amino acids. The V gene's germline CDR1 is MRHNA and CDR2 SNTAGT. Trimming removed 4 bases at V and 2 bases at J, with 7 bases between. CDR3 nucleotide sequence: TGTGCCAGCAGTGGGACACCCACAGATACGCAGTATTTT. Translating it yields CASSGTPTDTQYF.

The chain employs TRBV27 and TRBJ2-2; a weak D match, TRBD1 (5 bases). Germline V gene lookup returns CDR1 MNHEY and CDR2 SMNVEV (reference sequence). The CDR3 loop spans 14 amino acids. V gave up 5 bases and J gave up 4 bases, with 11 bases separating them. This CDR3 is CASSRRQLTGELFF. The CDR3 bases are TGTGCCAGCAGTCGGAGACAGCTCACCGGGGAGCTGTTTTTT.

The chain joins TRBV29-1 to TRBJ1-2, with 7 nucleotides matching TRBD1. V gave up 1 base and J gave up 7 bases; unmatched junction bases: 12. The CDR3 consists of 15 residues. The germline V gene encodes CDR1 SQVTM and CDR2 ANQGSEA. CDR3 sequence: CSVEAGPGGMSGYTF. The CDR3, as DNA: TGCAGCGTTGAAGCCGGTCCAGGGGGGATGAGTGGCTACACCTTC.

This chain uses TRBV28 with TRBJ1-1; maybe TRBD1 (5 bases). V lost 1 base to trimming and J lost 1 base, with 13 bases between them. The CDR3 spans 16 residues. Germline V gives CDR1 MDHEN, CDR2 SYDVKM. Here the CDR3 reads CASSLFLGGTNTEAFF. CDR3 DNA: TGTGCCAGCAGTTTATTTCTTGGGGGGACGAACACTGAAGCTTTCTTT.

V is TRBV25-1 and J is TRBJ2-7; 9 nucleotides line up with TRBD1. The CDR3 has 14 residues. Germline CDR1 and CDR2: MGHDK and SYGVNS. The ends lost 2 bases at V and 5 bases at J; junction bases unmatched: 4. CDR3 sequence reads: CASSEDGQGNEQYF. The CDR3 DNA reads TGTGCCAGCAGTGAAGACGGACAGGGGAACGAGCAGTACTTC.

This clone was seen a single time. The rearrangement joins TRBV5-8 to TRBJ2-7, with D possibly being TRBD1 (6 bases). Trimming took off 4 bases at V and 6 bases at J, with 14 bases between the two ends. The length of the CDR3 is 13 residues. Looked up from germline, CDR1 is SGHTS and CDR2 is YDEGEE. DNA for the CDR3: TGTGCCAGCAGCACCCGACAGGTTCGCGAGCAGTACTTC. Translation: CASSTRQVREQYF.

This chain joins TRBV7-2 and TRBJ2-1, with TRBD2 as a possible D gene (6 bases). The V gene's germline CDR1 is SGHTA and CDR2 FQGNSA. V was clipped by 1 base and J by 3 bases, with 13 bases between them. The CDR3 loop spans 16 amino acids. The CDR3 here is CASSLEGSGGYNEQFF. For the CDR3, the DNA is TGTGCCAGCAGCTTAGAGGGCTCCGGGGGCTACAATGAGCAGTTCTTC.

CDR3 amino acids: CASSLAGTVNEKLFF. CDR3 sequence (DNA): TGCGCCAGCAGCTTGGCGGGGACAGTTAATGAAAAACTGTTTTTT. The V and J genes are TRBV5-1 and TRBJ1-4; 7 nucleotides match TRBD1. The length of the CDR3 is 15 residues. CDR1 and CDR2 from the germline V gene are SGHRS and YFSETQ. The trim removed 0 bases at V and 4 bases at J, leaving 3 bases unmatched.

This clone was picked up one time. This chain joins TRBV19 and TRBJ1-1; 8 bases match TRBD1. The CDR3 loop spans 14 amino acids. The V segment lost 8 bases and the J segment 5 bases; nucleotides outside the gene matches: 10. Germline V lookup: CDR1 LNHDA, CDR2 SQIVND (reference sequence). CDR3 nucleotides: TGTGCCAGTGGCTCCGGGACAGGCTTGACTGAAGCTTTCTTT. Residues: CASGSGTGLTEAFF.

The sample holds one count of this clone. The chain joins TRBV29-1 to TRBJ2-5, with TRBD2 identical over 15 bases. The CDR3 has 15 amino acids. Germline assignment: CDR1 SQVTM and CDR2 ANQGSEA. After removal of 7 bases from V and 4 bases from J, the junction contained 7 bases not matched to a gene. The CDR3 DNA reads TGCAGCGGGAAAGGACTAGCGGGGGGGGTAGAGACCCAGTACTTC. This encodes CSGKGLAGGVETQYF.

The rearrangement links TRBV2 to TRBJ2-3, with D possibly being TRBD2 (6 bases). Germline V gives CDR1 SNHLY, CDR2 FYNNEI. V shed 6 bases and J shed 10 bases, with 14 bases lying between them. There are 12 residues in the CDR3. The CDR3 here is CASRAGTGAQYF. In DNA form, the CDR3 reads TGTGCCAGCAGAGCAGGGACGGGAGCGCAGTATTTT.